Below are 19 T cell receptor beta chains sequenced from a single sample in a study of T cell changes during pregnancy in multiple sclerosis. The method was immunoSEQ multiplex PCR; TCRdb's version includes in-frame clones alone and lacks a portion of them. The sample has tens of thousands of clones, around 90% seen once. Sample: CD4+ T cells from peripheral blood mononuclear cells, taken in the second trimester of pregnancy. The receptors shown here come from a female donor with multiple sclerosis, enrolled in a pregnancy study.

This chain links TRBV19 with TRBJ1-5; 8 positions agree with TRBD1. The CDR3 covers 16 residues. Trimming at V came to 8 bases and at J to 2 bases, leaving 11 bases not matched to a gene. Germline values: CDR1 LNHDA, CDR2 SQIVND (reference sequence). This CDR3 is CASAVGQGRGNQPQHF. The DNA for the CDR3 is TGTGCCAGTGCGGTAGGACAGGGTCGGGGCAATCAGCCCCAGCATTTT.

The chain couples TRBV2 to TRBJ1-2; 7 bases are a match to TRBD1. J gave up 4 bases and V 7 bases, and 6 bases lay outside the gene matches. Germline V lookup: CDR1 SNHLY, CDR2 FYNNEI. The CDR3 extends over 13 amino acids. The CDR3 nucleotides are TGTGCCAGCAAGGGGGCGCGCTCCTATGGCTACACCTTC. Translating gives CASKGARSYGYTF. The full variable domain, in which reference TRBV2 and TRBJ1-2 provide the parts outside the CDR3, is EPEVTQTPSHQVTQMGQEVILRCVPISNHLYFYWYRQILGQKVEFLVSFYNNEISEKSEIFDDQFSVERPDGSNFTLKIRSTKLEDSAMYFCASKGARSYGYTFGSGTRLTVV.

In its sample, this clone was seen once. The chain joins TRBV7-3 to TRBJ2-3, with 9 nucleotides matching TRBD2. V lost 0 bases and J lost 3; bases outside the gene matches: 4. Germline V gene lookup returns CDR1 SGHTA and CDR2 FQGTGA. The CDR3 spans 16 residues. The CDR3 sequence: CASSLTRAGGTDTQYF. The CDR3 DNA follows: TGTGCCAGCAGCTTAACCCGAGCGGGAGGAACAGATACGCAGTATTTT.

The J gene is TRBJ2-1, the V gene TRBV1; no DNA check was done on the table's D call, TRBD2. TRBV1 is annotated as a pseudogene. The CDR3 has 16 residues. CDR3 protein: CTSSQDTAGAHNEQFF. Here the CDR3 DNA reads TGCACCAGCAGCCAAGATACCGCGGGAGCTCACAATGAGCAGTTCTTC.

The V and J genes are TRBV4-1 and TRBJ1-5; D unclear. The V gene lost 1 base and the J gene lost 5 bases, with 12 bases spanning the gap. This CDR3 is built from 15 residues. The germline V gene has CDR1 MGHRA and CDR2 YSYEKL. CDR3 region: CASSQGTGAYQPQHF. In DNA, the CDR3 is TGCGCCAGCAGCCAAGGGACGGGAGCTTATCAGCCCCAGCATTTT.

The rearrangement joins TRBV7-2 to TRBJ1-5, with TRBD1 identical over 7 bases. J gave up 5 bases and V 5 bases, and 6 bases lay outside the gene matches. Germline V gene data show CDR1 as SGHTA and CDR2 as FQGNSA. The CDR3 has 14 amino acids. The CDR3 region is CASSEGTVYQPQHF. As DNA, the CDR3 is TGTGCCAGCAGCGAAGGGACAGTTTATCAGCCCCAGCATTTT.

The V gene is TRBV19, the J gene TRBJ1-3, with D possibly being TRBD1 (5 bases). The CDR3 covers 15 residues. Germline V gene lookup returns CDR1 LNHDA and CDR2 SQIVND (reference sequence). V was shortened by 2 bases and J by 9 bases, with 17 bases between the two germline ends. CDR3 amino acids: CASSIRPQGGSTIYF. In DNA, the CDR3 is TGTGCCAGTAGTATACGCCCCCAGGGCGGCAGCACCATATATTTT.

The rearrangement uses TRBV19 and TRBJ2-3, with TRBD2 matching over 7 bases. Unmatched junction bases numbered 7, after V lost 5 bases and J lost 2 bases. There are 15 residues in the CDR3. The germline V gene has CDR1 LNHDA and CDR2 SQIVND (reference sequence). This CDR3 is CASSEGGALTDTQYF. CDR3 DNA sequence: TGTGCCAGTAGTGAGGGAGGGGCCCTCACAGATACGCAGTATTTT.

The chain has TRBV19 and TRBJ2-5, with a weak D call TRBD2 (7 bases). CDR3 length: 14 residues. Trimming pared 5 bases from V and 5 bases from J, leaving 15 bases between. Germline values: CDR1 LNHDA, CDR2 SQIVND (reference sequence). In DNA form, the CDR3 reads TGTGCCAGTAGTGACGGGGGGCCAGGGGAGACCCAGTACTTC. Translation gives CASSDGGPGETQYF.

The rearrangement uses TRBV6-1 and TRBJ2-7, with D unresolved. CDR1 MNHNS and CDR2 SASEGT come from the germline V gene. This CDR3 contains 16 residues. V lost 2 bases and J 0 bases, leaving 14 bases between the germline ends. DNA for the CDR3: TGTGCCAGCAGTGAATCTCTAACTCGTAGCTCCTACGAGCAGTACTTC. Protein: CASSESLTRSSYEQYF.

J is TRBJ1-4 and V is TRBV27; D is unresolved. Per germline, CDR1 MNHEY and CDR2 SMNVEV (reference sequence). V lost 6 bases to trimming and J lost 8 bases, with 13 bases between them. The CDR3 has 13 residues. The CDR3 region is CASSQQTGEKLFF. CDR3 DNA: TGTGCCAGCAGCCAACAAACCGGGGAAAAACTGTTTTTT.

The count of this clone is one. The chain couples TRBV5-1 to TRBJ2-1, with TRBD2 matching 11 bases. This CDR3 region has 14 residues. V was clipped by 2 bases and J by 7 bases; unmatched bases: 2. Germline values: CDR1 SGHRS, CDR2 YFSETQ. The DNA of the CDR3 is TGCGCCAGCAGCTTTACTAGCGGGAGTAATGAGCAGTTCTTC. Its translation is CASSFTSGSNEQFF.

The rearrangement joins TRBV5-1 to TRBJ2-3; TRBD2 agrees at 7 bases. Germline loops: CDR1 SGHRS, CDR2 YFSETQ. The V segment lost 0 bases and the J segment 3 bases; nucleotides outside the gene matches: 4. CDR3 length equals 15 residues. The CDR3, as DNA: TGCGCCAGCAGCTTGGTTGCGGGAGTAACAGATACGCAGTATTTT. This translates into CASSLVAGVTDTQYF.

CDR3 in DNA: TGCGCCAGCAGCTTAACCGGGACAGGCTATGGCTACACCTTC. Protein: CASSLTGTGYGYTF. The chain recombines TRBV5-1 with TRBJ1-2, with 8 bases fitting TRBD1. The germline CDR1 and CDR2 sequences are SGHRS and YFSETQ. This CDR3 has 14 residues. The trim removed 2 bases at V and 4 bases at J, leaving 4 bases unmatched.

The J gene is TRBJ1-2, the V gene TRBV25-1, with unresolved D. CDR1 MGHDK and CDR2 SYGVNS come from the germline V gene. V was trimmed by 6 bases and J by 4 bases, leaving 15 bases between them. The CDR3 runs 14 residues. CDR3 loop: CASRREGKGYGYTF. The CDR3 DNA reads as TGTGCCAGCAGGCGGGAGGGCAAGGGCTATGGCTACACCTTC.

In its sample, this clone was seen once. V gene TRBV30 combines with J gene TRBJ2-3; 9 nucleotides agree with TRBD2. Germline V gene data show CDR1 as GTSNPN and CDR2 as SVGIG (reference sequence). The CDR3 spans 12 residues. Trimming took 3 bases from V and 5 from J; bases not matched to a gene: 0. This chain's CDR3 is CAWRLAGDTQYF. The CDR3 nucleotides read TGTGCCTGGAGACTAGCGGGAGATACGCAGTATTTT.

J is TRBJ2-7 and V is TRBV9; a possible D gene is TRBD2 (7 bases). Trimming cost V 3 bases and J 5 bases, with 18 bases left between them. Germline CDR1 reads SGDLS; CDR2 reads YYNGEE. This CDR3 has 15 amino acids. CDR3: CASSGGGLGSHEQYF. DNA of the CDR3: TGTGCCAGCAGCGGGGGGGGGCTAGGTTCCCACGAGCAGTACTTC.

The chain carries TRBV28 and TRBJ1-1, with TRBD1 as a possible D gene (5 bases). V lost 8 bases, J lost 5 bases, and 15 bases lay in between. CDR1 is MDHEN, CDR2 SYDVKM, per germline. CDR3 length equals 13 residues. CDR3 coding DNA: TGTGCCAGCTCCCTGGCAGGGAAAACTGAAGCTTTCTTT. This translates into CASSLAGKTEAFF.

This clone came up once. The rearrangement joins TRBV5-5 to TRBJ1-1, with D possibly matching TRBD1 (5 bases). V shed 1 base and J shed 4 bases, with 8 bases lying between them. This CDR3 is 13 amino acids long. Germline V gives CDR1 SGHKS, CDR2 YYEKEE (reference sequence). The CDR3 region is CASSLLGGTEAFF. In DNA, the CDR3 is TGTGCCAGCAGCTTGCTGGGGGGCACTGAAGCTTTCTTT.